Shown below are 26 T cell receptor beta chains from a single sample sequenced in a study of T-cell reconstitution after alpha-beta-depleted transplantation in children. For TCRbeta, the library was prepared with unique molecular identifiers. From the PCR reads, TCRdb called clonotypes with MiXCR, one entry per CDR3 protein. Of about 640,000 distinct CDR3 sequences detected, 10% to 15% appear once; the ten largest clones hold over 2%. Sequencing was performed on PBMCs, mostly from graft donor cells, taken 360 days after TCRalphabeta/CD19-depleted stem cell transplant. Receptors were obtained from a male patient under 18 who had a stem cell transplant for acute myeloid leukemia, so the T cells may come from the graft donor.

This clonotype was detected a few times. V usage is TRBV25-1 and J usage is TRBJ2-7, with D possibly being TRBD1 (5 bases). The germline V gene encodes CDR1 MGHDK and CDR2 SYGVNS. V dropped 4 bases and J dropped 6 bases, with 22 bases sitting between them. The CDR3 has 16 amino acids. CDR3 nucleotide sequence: TGTGCCAGCAGTGCTCACCTGGGGCTAGTGGTAGGCGAGCAGTACTTC. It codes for CASSAHLGLVVGEQYF.

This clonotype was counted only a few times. CDR3 residues: CASSLGVQGAKTQYF. CDR3 nucleotides: TGTGCCAGCAGTTTGGGGGTACAGGGTGCGAAGACCCAGTACTTC. The chain has TRBV12-3 or TRBV12-4 and TRBJ2-5; a weak D match, TRBD1 (6 bases). CDR3 length equals 15 residues. The V and J ends lost 3 bases and 6 bases respectively, with 17 bases between them.

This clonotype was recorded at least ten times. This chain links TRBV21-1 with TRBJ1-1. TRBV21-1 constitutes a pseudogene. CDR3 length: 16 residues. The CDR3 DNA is TGTGCCAGCAGCACTCAAAATCGACCCGCCTTAAATGAAGCTTTCTTT. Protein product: CASSTQNRPALNEAFF.

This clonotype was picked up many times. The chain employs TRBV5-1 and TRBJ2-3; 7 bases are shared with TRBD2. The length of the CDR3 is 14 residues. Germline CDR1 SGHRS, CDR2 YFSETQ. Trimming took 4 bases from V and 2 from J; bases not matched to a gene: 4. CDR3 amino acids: CASSPGGTTDTQYF. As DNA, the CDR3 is TGCGCCAGCAGCCCCGGGGGGACCACAGATACGCAGTATTTT. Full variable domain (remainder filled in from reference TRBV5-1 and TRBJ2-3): KAGVTQTPRYLIKTRGQQVTLSCSPISGHRSVSWYQQTPGQGLQFLFEYFSETQRNKGNFPGRFSGRQFSNSRSEMNVSTLELGDSALYLCASSPGGTTDTQYFGPGTRLTVL.

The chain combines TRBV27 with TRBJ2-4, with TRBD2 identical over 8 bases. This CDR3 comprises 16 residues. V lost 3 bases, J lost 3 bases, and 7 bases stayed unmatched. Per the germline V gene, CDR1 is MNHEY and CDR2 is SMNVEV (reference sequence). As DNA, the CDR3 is TGTGCCAGCAGTTTCGGAACTAGCGGTTACAAAAACATTCAGTACTTC. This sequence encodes CASSFGTSGYKNIQYF.

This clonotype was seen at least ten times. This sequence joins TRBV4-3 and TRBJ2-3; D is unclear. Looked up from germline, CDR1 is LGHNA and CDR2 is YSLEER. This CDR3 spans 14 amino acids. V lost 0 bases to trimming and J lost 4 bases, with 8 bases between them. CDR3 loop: CASSQDFRADTQYF. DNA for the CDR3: TGCGCCAGCAGCCAAGACTTCCGGGCAGATACGCAGTATTTT.

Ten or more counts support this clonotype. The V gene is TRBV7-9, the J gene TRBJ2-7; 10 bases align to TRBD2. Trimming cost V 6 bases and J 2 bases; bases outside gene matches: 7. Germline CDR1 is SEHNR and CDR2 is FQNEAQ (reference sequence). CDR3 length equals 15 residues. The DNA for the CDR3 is TGTGCCAGCAGAGATCCACTAGCGGGACCCTACGAGCAGTACTTC. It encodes CASRDPLAGPYEQYF.

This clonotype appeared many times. CDR3 DNA: TGTGCCAGCAGCAGACAGGGGATCGACTCCTACGAGCAGTACTTC. Amino acid sequence: CASSRQGIDSYEQYF. This rearrangement joins TRBV7-9 to TRBJ2-7; 8 bases line up with TRBD1. Germline V gene lookup returns CDR1 SEHNR and CDR2 FQNEAQ (reference sequence). The CDR3 is 15 amino acids. V gave up 5 bases and J gave up 0 bases; unmatched junction bases: 6.

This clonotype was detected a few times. The CDR3 spells CASSLTNSGANVLTF. CDR3 DNA: TGTGCCAGCAGTTTAACCAACTCTGGGGCCAACGTCCTGACTTTC. V usage is TRBV27 and J usage is TRBJ2-6; D ambiguous. Per the germline V gene, CDR1 is MNHEY and CDR2 is SMNVEV (reference sequence). Trimming took off 2 bases at V and 0 bases at J, with 5 bases between the two ends. This CDR3 comprises 15 residues.

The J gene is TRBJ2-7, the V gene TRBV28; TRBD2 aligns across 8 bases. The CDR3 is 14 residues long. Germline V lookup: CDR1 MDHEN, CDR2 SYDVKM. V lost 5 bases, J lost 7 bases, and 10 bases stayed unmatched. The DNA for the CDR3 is TGTGCCAGCAGTCCCCCAGCGGGAGAGGGGGAGCAGTACTTC. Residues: CASSPPAGEGEQYF.

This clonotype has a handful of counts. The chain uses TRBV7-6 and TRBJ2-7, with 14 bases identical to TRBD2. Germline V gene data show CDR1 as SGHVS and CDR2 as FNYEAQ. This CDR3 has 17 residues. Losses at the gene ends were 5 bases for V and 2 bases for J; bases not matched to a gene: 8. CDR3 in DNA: TGTGCCAGCAGCCCCGGACTAGCGGGAGGTTTTGCCTACGAGCAGTACTTC. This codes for CASSPGLAGGFAYEQYF. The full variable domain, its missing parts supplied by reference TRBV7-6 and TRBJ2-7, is GAGVSQSPRYKVTKRGQDVALRCDPISGHVSLYWYRQALGQGPEFLTYFNYEAQQDKSGLPNDRFSAERPEGSISTLTIQRTEQRDSAMYRCASSPGLAGGFAYEQYFGPGTRLTVT.

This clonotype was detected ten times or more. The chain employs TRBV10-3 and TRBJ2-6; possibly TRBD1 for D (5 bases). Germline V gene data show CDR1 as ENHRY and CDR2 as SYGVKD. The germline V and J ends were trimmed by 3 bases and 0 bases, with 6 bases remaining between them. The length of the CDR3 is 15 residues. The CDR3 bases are TGTGCCATCAGTGACAGGGACTCTGGGGCCAACGTCCTGACTTTC. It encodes CAISDRDSGANVLTF.

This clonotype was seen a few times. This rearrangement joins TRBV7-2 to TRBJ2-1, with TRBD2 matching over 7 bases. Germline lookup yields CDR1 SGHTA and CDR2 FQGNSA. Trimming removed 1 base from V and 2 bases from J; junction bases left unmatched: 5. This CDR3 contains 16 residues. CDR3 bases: TGTGCCAGCAGCTTAGGCGGGAGCCTACCCTACAATGAGCAGTTCTTC. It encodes CASSLGGSLPYNEQFF.

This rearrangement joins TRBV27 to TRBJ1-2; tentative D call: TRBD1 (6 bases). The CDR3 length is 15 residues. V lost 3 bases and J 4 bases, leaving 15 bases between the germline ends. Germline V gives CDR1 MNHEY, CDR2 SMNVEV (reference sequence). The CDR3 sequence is CASSLSLGQIYGYTF. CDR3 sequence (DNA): TGTGCCAGCAGTTTGTCCCTTGGACAGATCTATGGCTACACCTTC.

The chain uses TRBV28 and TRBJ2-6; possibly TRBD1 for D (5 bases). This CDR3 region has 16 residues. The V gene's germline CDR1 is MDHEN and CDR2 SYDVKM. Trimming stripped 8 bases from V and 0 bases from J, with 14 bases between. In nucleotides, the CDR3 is TGTGCCAGCTTAGGACACGGTTCCTCTGGGGCCAACGTCCTGACTTTC. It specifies CASLGHGSSGANVLTF.

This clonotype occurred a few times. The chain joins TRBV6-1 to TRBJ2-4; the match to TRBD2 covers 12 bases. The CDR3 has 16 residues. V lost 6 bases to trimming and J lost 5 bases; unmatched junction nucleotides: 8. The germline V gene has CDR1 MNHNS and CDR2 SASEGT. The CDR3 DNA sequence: TGTGCCAGCAGCTCCCTAGCGGGAGGGCCGCAAAACATTCAGTACTTC. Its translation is CASSSLAGGPQNIQYF.

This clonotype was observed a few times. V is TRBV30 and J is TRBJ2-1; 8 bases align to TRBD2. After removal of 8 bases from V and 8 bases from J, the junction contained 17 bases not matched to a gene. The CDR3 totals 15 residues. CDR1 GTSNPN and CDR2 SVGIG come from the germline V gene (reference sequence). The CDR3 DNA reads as TGTGCCGGGGGGGCGGGGGGAGTGCTTCAGGATGAGCAGTTCTTC. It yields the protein CAGGAGGVLQDEQFF. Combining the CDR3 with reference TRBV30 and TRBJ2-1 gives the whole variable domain SQTIHQWPATLVQPVGSPLSLECTVEGTSNPNLYWYRQAAGRGLQLLFYSVGIGQISSEVPQNLSASRPQDRQFILSSKKLLLSDSGFYLCAGGAGGVLQDEQFFGPGTRLTVL.

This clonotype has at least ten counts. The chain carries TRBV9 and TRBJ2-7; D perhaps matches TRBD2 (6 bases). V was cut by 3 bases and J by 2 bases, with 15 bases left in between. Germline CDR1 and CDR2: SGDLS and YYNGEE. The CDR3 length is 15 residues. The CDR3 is CASSAYPGDPYEQYF. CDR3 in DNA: TGTGCCAGCAGCGCTTACCCGGGAGACCCCTACGAGCAGTACTTC.

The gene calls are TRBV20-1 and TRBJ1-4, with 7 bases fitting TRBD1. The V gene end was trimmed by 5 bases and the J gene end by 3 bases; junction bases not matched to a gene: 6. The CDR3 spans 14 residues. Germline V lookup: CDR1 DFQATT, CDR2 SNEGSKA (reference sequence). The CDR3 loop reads CSAPYRGANEKLFF. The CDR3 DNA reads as TGCAGTGCTCCTTACAGGGGAGCTAATGAAAAACTGTTTTTT.

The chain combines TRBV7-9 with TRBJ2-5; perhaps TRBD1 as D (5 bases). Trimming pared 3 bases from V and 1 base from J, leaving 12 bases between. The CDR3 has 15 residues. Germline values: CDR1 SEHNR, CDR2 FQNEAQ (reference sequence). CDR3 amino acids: CASSFWIQGQETQYF. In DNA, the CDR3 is TGTGCCAGCAGCTTTTGGATCCAGGGCCAAGAGACCCAGTACTTC.

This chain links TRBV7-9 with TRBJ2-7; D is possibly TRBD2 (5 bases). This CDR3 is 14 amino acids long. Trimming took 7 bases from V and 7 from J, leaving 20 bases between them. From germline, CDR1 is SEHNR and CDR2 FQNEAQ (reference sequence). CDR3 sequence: CASNRVGELGEQYF. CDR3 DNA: TGTGCCAGCAACCGGGTCGGGGAGCTCGGGGAGCAGTACTTC.

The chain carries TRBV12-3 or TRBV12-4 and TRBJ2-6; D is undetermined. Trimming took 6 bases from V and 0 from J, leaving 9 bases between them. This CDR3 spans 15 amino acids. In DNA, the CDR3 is TGTGCCAGCAGGAATATACACTCTGGGGCCAACGTCCTGACTTTC. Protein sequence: CASRNIHSGANVLTF.

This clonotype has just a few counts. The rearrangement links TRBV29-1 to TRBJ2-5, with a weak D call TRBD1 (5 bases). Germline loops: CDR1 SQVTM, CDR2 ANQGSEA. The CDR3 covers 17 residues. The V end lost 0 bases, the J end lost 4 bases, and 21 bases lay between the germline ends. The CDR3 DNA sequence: TGCAGCGTTGAAGAGGGGCAGGGAAGGGTAGTGGGAGAGACCCAGTACTTC. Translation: CSVEEGQGRVVGETQYF.

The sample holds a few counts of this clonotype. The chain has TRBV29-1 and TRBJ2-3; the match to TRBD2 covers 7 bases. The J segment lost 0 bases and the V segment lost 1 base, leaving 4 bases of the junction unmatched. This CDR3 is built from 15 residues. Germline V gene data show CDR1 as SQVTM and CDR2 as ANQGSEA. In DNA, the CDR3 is TGCAGCGTTGAAGTAGGGCGGGAGAGCACAGATACGCAGTATTTT. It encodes CSVEVGRESTDTQYF.

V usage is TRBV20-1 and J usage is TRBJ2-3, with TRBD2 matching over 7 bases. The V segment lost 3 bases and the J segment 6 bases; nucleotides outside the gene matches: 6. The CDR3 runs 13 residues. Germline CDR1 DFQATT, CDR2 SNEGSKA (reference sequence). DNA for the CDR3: TGCAGTGCTAGGGGAGGGGTTCAGGATACGCAGTATTTT. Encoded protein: CSARGGVQDTQYF.

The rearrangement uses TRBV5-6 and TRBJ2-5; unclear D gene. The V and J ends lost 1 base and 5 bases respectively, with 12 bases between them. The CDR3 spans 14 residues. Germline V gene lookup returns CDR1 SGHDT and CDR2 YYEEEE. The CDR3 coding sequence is TGTGCCAGCAGCTTGATGTTTCAAATGGAGACCCAGTACTTC. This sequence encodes CASSLMFQMETQYF.